This TCR beta chain was identified during a study of response to subunit inactivated influenza vaccine. Points from the study as a whole: A suggestion made by the authors is that each seasonal influenza vaccination recruits few new T cells.

This clonotype was found a few times. What it recognizes is unknown. The CDR3 consists of 14 residues. Trimming took 3 bases from V and 6 from J; bases not matched to a gene: 2. TCRdb reprocessed the RT-PCR reads with MiXCR, giving one entry per CDR3 protein. Altogether about 300,000 distinct CDR3 sequences are present, roughly 22% being singletons, with the ten largest covering about a tenth. The origin of this receptor is a man aged 45-69 years who received an inactivated influenza vaccine. This specimen was PBMCs from blood, taken about 20 months after vaccination. The chain carries TRBV12-3 or TRBV12-4 and TRBJ1-4; 9 bases fit TRBD1. The CDR3 region has the DNA TGTGCCAGCAGTTTTGGGACAGGGTATGAAAAACTGTTTTTT. Translated: CASSFGTGYEKLFF.